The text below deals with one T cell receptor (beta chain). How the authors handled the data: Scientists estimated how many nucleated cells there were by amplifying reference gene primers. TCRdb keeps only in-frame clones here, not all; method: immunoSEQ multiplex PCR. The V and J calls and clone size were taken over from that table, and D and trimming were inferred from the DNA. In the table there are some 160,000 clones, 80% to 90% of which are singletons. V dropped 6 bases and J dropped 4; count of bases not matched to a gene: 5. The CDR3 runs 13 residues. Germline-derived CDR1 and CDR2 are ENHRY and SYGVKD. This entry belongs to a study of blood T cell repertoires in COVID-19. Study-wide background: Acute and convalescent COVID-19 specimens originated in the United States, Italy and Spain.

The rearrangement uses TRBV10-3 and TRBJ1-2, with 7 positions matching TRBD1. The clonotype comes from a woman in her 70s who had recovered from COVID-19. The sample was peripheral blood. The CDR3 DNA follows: TGTGCCATCAGCGGACAGGTACTCTATGGCTACACCTTC. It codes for CAISGQVLYGYTF.